A few counts support the clone carrying this TCR beta chain. Its antigen is unidentified. Study results and caveats: Tumor-infiltrating Treg TCR alpha and beta sequences overlapped most with tumor naive CD4+ T cells, then blood naive.

This CDR3 region has 16 residues. Per the germline V gene, CDR1 is SQVTM and CDR2 is ANQGSEA. The V and J ends lost 3 bases and 1 base respectively, with 19 bases between them. TCRdb re-called the 5' RACE reads through MiXCR, storing one row per CDR3 protein. Of roughly 42,000 distinct CDR3 sequences listed, 25% to 35% are singletons. Sequenced input: tumor-infiltrating memory CD4+ T cells sorted from the breast tumor. Described subset: memory CD4+ T cells, CD4+CD45RO+CD25-. V gene TRBV29-1 combines with J gene TRBJ2-7; the D gene is possibly TRBD1 (6 bases). This TCR derives from a female donor with breast cancer. The CDR3 bases are TGCAGCGTTGAGGCCCCCGACAGGACCGATTCCTACGAGCAGTACTTC. Its translation is CSVEAPDRTDSYEQYF.